This T cell receptor beta chain is drawn from a study of early T cells in non-severe SARS-CoV-2 infection. About the research overall: Alpha and beta chains were unpaired, from unsorted whole-blood bulk RNA.

This clonotype was seen a handful of times. Unique molecular identifiers were added to individual cDNA molecules. One entry per CDR3 protein, called by TCRdb with MiXCR from the 5' RACE reads. The sample consists of tens of thousands of distinct CDR3 sequences, roughly a tenth of them appearing once. Trimming took 2 bases from V and 5 from J, leaving 12 bases between them. Looked up from germline, CDR1 is KGHSH and CDR2 is LQKENI. CDR3 length equals 14 residues. The TCR originated in an adult who was a healthcare worker with PCR-confirmed SARS-CoV-2 infection or an uninfected control (not recorded which). This chain joins TRBV18 and TRBJ1-1; no firm D call. Specimen: whole blood, collected at baseline. CDR3 nucleotide sequence: TGTGCCAGCTCACCATGGGGAGAGAAGACTGAAGCTTTCTTT. Amino acids: CASSPWGEKTEAFF. The entire variable domain, with the rest obtained from reference TRBV18 and TRBJ1-1, is as follows: NAGVMQNPRHLVRRRGQEARLRCSPMKGHSHVYWYRQLPEEGLKFMVYLQKENIIDESGMPKERFSAEFPKEGPSILRIQQVVRGDSAAYFCASSPWGEKTEAFFGQGTRLTVV.